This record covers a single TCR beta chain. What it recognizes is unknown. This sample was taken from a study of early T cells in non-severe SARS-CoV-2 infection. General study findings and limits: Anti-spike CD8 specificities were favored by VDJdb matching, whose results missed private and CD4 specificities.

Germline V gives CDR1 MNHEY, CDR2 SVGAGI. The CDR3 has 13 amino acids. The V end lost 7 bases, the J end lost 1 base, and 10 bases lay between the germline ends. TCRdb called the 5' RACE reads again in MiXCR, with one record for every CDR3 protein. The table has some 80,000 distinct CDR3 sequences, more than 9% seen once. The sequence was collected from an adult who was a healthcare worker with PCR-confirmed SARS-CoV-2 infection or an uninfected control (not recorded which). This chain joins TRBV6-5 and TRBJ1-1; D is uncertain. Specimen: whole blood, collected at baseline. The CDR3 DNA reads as TGTGCCAGCAAGGGCAACTGGAACACTGAAGCTTTCTTT. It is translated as CASKGNWNTEAFF.